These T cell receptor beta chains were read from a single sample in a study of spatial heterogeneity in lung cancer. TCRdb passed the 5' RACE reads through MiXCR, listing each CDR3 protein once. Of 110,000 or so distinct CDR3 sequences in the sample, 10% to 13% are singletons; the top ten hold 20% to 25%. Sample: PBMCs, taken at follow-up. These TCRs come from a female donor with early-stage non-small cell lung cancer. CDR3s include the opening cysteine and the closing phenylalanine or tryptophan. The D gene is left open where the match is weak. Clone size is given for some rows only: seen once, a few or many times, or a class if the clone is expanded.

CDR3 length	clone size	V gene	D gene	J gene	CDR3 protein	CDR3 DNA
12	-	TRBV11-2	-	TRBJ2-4	CASKQGGNIQYF	TGTGCCAGCAAACAGGGCGGAAACATTCAGTACTTC
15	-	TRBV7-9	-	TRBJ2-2	CASSLVGSGTGELFF	TGTGCCAGCAGCTTAGTGGGTAGCGGCACCGGGGAGCTGTTTTTT
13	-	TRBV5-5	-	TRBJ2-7	CASSTGTVYEQYF	TGTGCCAGCAGCACTGGGACTGTCTACGAGCAGTACTTC
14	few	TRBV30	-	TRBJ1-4	CAWRKGIGEEKLFF	TGTGCCTGGAGGAAGGGCATTGGGGAGGAAAAACTGTTTTTT
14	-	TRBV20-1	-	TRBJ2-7	CSAPPRVSSYEQYF	TGCAGTGCTCCTCCCAGGGTGAGCTCCTACGAGCAGTACTTC
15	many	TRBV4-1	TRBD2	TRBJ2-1	CASSQGLALGVRQFF	TGCGCCAGCAGCCAGGGACTAGCGTTGGGGGTTCGGCAGTTCTTC
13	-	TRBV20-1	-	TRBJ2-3	CSADPFGTDTQYF	TGCAGTGCCGACCCTTTCGGCACAGATACGCAGTATTTT
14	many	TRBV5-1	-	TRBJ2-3	CASSMGRITDTQYF	TGCGCCAGCAGCATGGGACGTATCACAGATACGCAGTATTTT
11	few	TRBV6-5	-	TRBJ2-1	CASRQGNEQFF	TGTGCCAGCAGGCAGGGTAATGAGCAGTTCTTC
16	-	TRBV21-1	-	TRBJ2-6	CASRTSGYSGANVLTF	TGTGCCAGCCGGACTAGCGGTTACTCTGGGGCCAACGTCCTGACTTTC
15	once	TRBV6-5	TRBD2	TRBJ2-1	CASRLERELYNEQFF	TGTGCCAGCAGACTTGAGCGGGAGTTATACAATGAGCAGTTCTTC
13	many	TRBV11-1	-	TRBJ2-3	CASSLARIPTQYF	TGTGCCAGCAGCTTAGCGCGAATTCCTACGCAGTATTTT
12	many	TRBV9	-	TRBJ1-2	CASSRTDYGYTF	TGTGCCAGCAGCCGGACGGACTATGGCTACACCTTC
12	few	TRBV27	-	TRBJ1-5	CASGQTNQPQHF	TGTGCCAGCGGACAGACCAATCAGCCCCAGCATTTT
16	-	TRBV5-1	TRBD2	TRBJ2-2	CASSQTSGTNTGELFF	TGCGCCAGCAGCCAAACTAGCGGGACGAACACCGGGGAGCTGTTTTTT
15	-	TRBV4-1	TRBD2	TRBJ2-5	CASSRLAGTQETQYF	TGCGCCAGCAGCCGACTAGCGGGGACCCAAGAGACCCAGTACTTC
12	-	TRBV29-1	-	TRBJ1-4	CSGGLPNEKLFF	TGCAGCGGGGGACTGCCGAATGAAAAACTGTTTTTT
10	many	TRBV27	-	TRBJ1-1	CASTVSPAFF	TGTGCCAGCACAGTAAGTCCAGCTTTCTTT
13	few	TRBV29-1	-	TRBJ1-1	CSVEGSGGTEAFF	TGCAGCGTTGAAGGTTCGGGGGGCACTGAAGCTTTCTTT
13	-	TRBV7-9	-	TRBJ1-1	CASSLKLGTEAFF	TGTGCCAGCAGCTTGAAATTAGGCACTGAAGCTTTCTTT
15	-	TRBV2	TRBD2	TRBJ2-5	CASSQITSAQETQYF	TGTGCCAGCAGCCAAATAACTAGCGCCCAAGAGACCCAGTACTTC
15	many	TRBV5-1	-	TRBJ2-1	CASSLVVGMGNEQFF	TGCGCCAGCAGCTTGGTCGTGGGAATGGGCAATGAGCAGTTCTTC
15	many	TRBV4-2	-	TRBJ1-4	CASSQGNQLNEKLFF	TGTGCCAGCAGCCAAGGGAACCAGCTTAATGAAAAACTGTTTTTT
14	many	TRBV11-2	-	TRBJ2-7	CASSREYKAYEQYF	TGTGCCAGCAGCAGGGAATACAAGGCCTACGAGCAGTACTTC
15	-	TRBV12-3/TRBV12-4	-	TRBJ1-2	CASSLADPSEHGYTF	TGTGCCAGCAGTTTAGCGGACCCATCTGAGCATGGCTACACCTTC
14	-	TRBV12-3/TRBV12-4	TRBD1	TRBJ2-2	CASRDRGRTGELFF	TGTGCCAGCAGGGACAGGGGGCGAACCGGGGAGCTGTTTTTT